These 31 T cell receptor beta chains were all obtained from the same sample, sequenced in a study of blood T cell repertoires in COVID-19. Libraries were prepared by immunoSEQ multiplex PCR; TCRdb keeps only in-frame clonotypes and omits some of them. The sample yields 300,000 or so clones, roughly 90% seen once. The specimen was peripheral blood. Source of these receptors: a woman in her thirties with COVID-19, enrolled during active disease.

J is TRBJ1-2 and V is TRBV25-1; D not resolved. The CDR3 contains 14 residues. Trimming took off 5 bases at V and 8 bases at J, with 18 bases between the two ends. From germline, CDR1 is MGHDK and CDR2 SYGVNS. Here the CDR3 reads CASSKHQVDGGYTF. The CDR3 DNA follows: TGTGCCAGCAGTAAACATCAGGTTGATGGCGGCTACACCTTC.

The chain has TRBV30 and TRBJ2-7; 12 bases align to TRBD1. Germline-derived CDR1 and CDR2 are GTSNPN and SVGIG (reference sequence). J was trimmed by 0 bases and V by 5 bases; bases with no gene match: 8. This CDR3 comprises 16 residues. The CDR3 region has the DNA TGTGCCTGGGGGGACAGGGGGCTAAGGAGCTCCTACGAGCAGTACTTC. Protein product: CAWGDRGLRSSYEQYF.

The chain recombines TRBV29-1 with TRBJ1-3, with D uncertain. CDR1 SQVTM and CDR2 ANQGSEA come from the germline V gene. Trimming removed 2 bases at V and 0 bases at J, with 5 bases between. The CDR3 is 13 amino acids. This CDR3 is CSVEPSSGNTIYF. CDR3 coding DNA: TGCAGCGTTGAACCGAGCTCTGGAAACACCATATATTTT.

The table lists this clone with a count of one. V is TRBV5-1 and J is TRBJ2-7, with 10 bases matching TRBD1. The ends lost 4 bases at V and 2 bases at J; junction bases unmatched: 6. This CDR3 spans 15 amino acids. CDR1 is SGHRS and CDR2 is YFSETQ in the germline V gene. CDR3 nucleotides: TGCGCCAGCAGCCCGGGGACAGGGGCTACCTACGAGCAGTACTTC. Translated, it gives CASSPGTGATYEQYF.

The chain has TRBV4-1 and TRBJ2-1; 14 nucleotides align to TRBD2. CDR3 length: 16 residues. Unmatched junction bases numbered 7, after V lost 5 bases and J lost 7 bases. Looked up from germline, CDR1 is MGHRA and CDR2 is YSYEKL. The CDR3 reads CASSSRTSGRLNEQFF. The DNA for the CDR3 is TGCGCCAGCAGCTCTCGGACTAGCGGGAGGCTGAATGAGCAGTTCTTC.

The V call is TRBV2, the J call TRBJ1-1; 10 bases map to TRBD1. V was pared by 8 bases and J by 1 base, with 4 bases of the junction left unmatched. In germline, CDR1 is SNHLY, CDR2 FYNNEI. The CDR3 is made up of 14 amino acids. The CDR3 nucleotides are TGTGCCAGCGAGACAGGGGGCAGGAACACTGAAGCTTTCTTT. Translation gives CASETGGRNTEAFF.

The rearrangement uses TRBV5-6 and TRBJ1-3; D not resolved. V was shortened by 0 bases and J by 4 bases, with 5 bases between the two germline ends. The length of the CDR3 is 13 residues. Germline V CDR1 and CDR2: SGHDT, YYEEEE. The CDR3 region is CASSLGGGNTIYF. Written as DNA, the CDR3 is TGTGCCAGCAGCTTGGGAGGGGGAAACACCATATATTTT.

The rearrangement links TRBV29-1 to TRBJ2-1, with a possible D match to TRBD2 (6 bases). V lost 6 bases, J lost 7 bases, and 16 bases lay in between. CDR3 length: 13 amino acids. CDR1 is SQVTM and CDR2 is ANQGSEA in the germline V gene. CDR3: CSVSTGVGNEQFF. The CDR3 DNA sequence: TGCAGCGTGAGTACGGGAGTAGGGAATGAGCAGTTCTTC.

The chain couples TRBV5-6 to TRBJ1-2; tentative D call: TRBD1 (5 bases). The germline CDR1 and CDR2 sequences are SGHDT and YYEEEE. The CDR3 spans 15 residues. V dropped 2 bases and J dropped 0 bases, with 11 bases sitting between them. The CDR3 loop is CASSFAGGANYGYTF. CDR3 in DNA: TGTGCCAGCAGCTTCGCTGGGGGGGCTAACTATGGCTACACCTTC.

The chain carries TRBV6-5 and TRBJ1-2; tentatively, D is TRBD1 (6 bases). From germline, CDR1 is MNHEY and CDR2 SVGAGI. This CDR3 region has 12 residues. The V end was cut by 6 bases, the J end by 6 bases, with 11 bases between. The CDR3 DNA is TGTGCCAGCAGGGACAGTGGGAATGGCTACACCTTC. Translation gives CASRDSGNGYTF.

The chain joins TRBV15 to TRBJ2-1, with a tentative D call TRBD2 (5 bases). Germline V lookup: CDR1 LNHNV, CDR2 YYDKDF (reference sequence). This CDR3 is built from 17 residues. The ends were cut back, 0 bases at V and 9 bases at J, with 21 bases in the middle. As DNA, the CDR3 is TGTGCCACCAGCAGAGATAGGAGCCTCACCAAACGGGGTGAGCAGTTCTTC. Translating gives CATSRDRSLTKRGEQFF. The variable domain in full, completed from reference TRBV15 and TRBJ2-1, reads DAMVIQNPRYQVTQFGKPVTLSCSQTLNHNVMYWYQQKSSQAPKLLFHYYDKDFNNEADTPDNFQSRRPNTSFCFLDIRSPGLGDTAMYLCATSRDRSLTKRGEQFFGPGTRLTVL.

The rearrangement joins TRBV29-1 to TRBJ1-1; D call uncertain. V shed 4 bases and J shed 0 bases, with 6 bases lying between them. The CDR3 loop spans 12 amino acids. Germline CDR1 SQVTM, CDR2 ANQGSEA. The CDR3 spells CSVGSLNTEAFF. DNA of the CDR3: TGCAGCGTTGGTTCGTTGAACACTGAAGCTTTCTTT.

The chain's CDR3 is CASSLLSGNGYTF. The CDR3 nucleotides read TGTGCCAGCAGCTTACTCTCGGGTAATGGCTACACCTTC. The rearrangement joins TRBV7-2 to TRBJ1-2, with D uncertain. The V end was cut by 2 bases, the J end by 6 bases, with 10 bases between. Germline V lookup: CDR1 SGHTA, CDR2 FQGNSA. The CDR3 is 13 residues long.

This clone was seen just once. The chain recombines TRBV7-9 with TRBJ2-3; D perhaps matches TRBD2 (5 bases). This CDR3 comprises 15 residues. Trimming left V 4 bases short and J 0 bases short, with 11 bases between. The germline V gene encodes CDR1 SEHNR and CDR2 FQNEAQ (reference sequence). CDR3 protein: CASSSVARSTDTQYF. Here the CDR3 DNA reads TGTGCCAGCAGCTCCGTAGCGCGTAGCACAGATACGCAGTATTTT.

V is TRBV18 and J is TRBJ2-3, with D hard to call. This CDR3 comprises 15 residues. Trimming pared 5 bases from V and 2 bases from J, leaving 14 bases between. CDR1 is KGHSH, CDR2 LQKENI, per germline. The CDR3 loop reads CASSYTIQDTDTQYF. CDR3 sequence (DNA): TGTGCCAGCTCATATACAATCCAGGACACAGATACGCAGTATTTT.

The gene calls are TRBV7-6 and TRBJ2-7, with TRBD1 identical over 7 bases. Looked up from germline, CDR1 is SGHVS and CDR2 is FNYEAQ. The CDR3 has 13 amino acids. V trimming: 6 bases; J trimming: 6 bases; junction bases outside the gene matches: 8. The DNA for the CDR3 is TGTGCCAGCAGTTCACGACAGGGACCCGAGCAGTACTTC. Translating it yields CASSSRQGPEQYF. Looking up the rest from reference TRBV7-6 and TRBJ2-7 gives the full variable domain: GAGVSQSPRYKVTKRGQDVALRCDPISGHVSLYWYRQALGQGPEFLTYFNYEAQQDKSGLPNDRFSAERPEGSISTLTIQRTEQRDSAMYRCASSSRQGPEQYFGPGTRLTVT.

The chain's CDR3 is CASSLPGGGETQYF. The CDR3 DNA reads TGCGCCAGCAGCTTACCTGGCGGGGGGGAGACCCAGTACTTC. The chain carries TRBV5-1 and TRBJ2-5; 8 bases are a match to TRBD2. The length of the CDR3 is 14 residues. After removal of 2 bases from V and 5 bases from J, the junction contained 5 bases not matched to a gene. In germline, CDR1 is SGHRS, CDR2 YFSETQ.

The V gene is TRBV5-4, the J gene TRBJ1-2, with D possibly being TRBD1 (6 bases). Trimming cost V 0 bases and J 4 bases, with 16 bases left between them. Per the germline V gene, CDR1 is SGHNT and CDR2 is YYREEE (reference sequence). The CDR3 spans 16 residues. The DNA for the CDR3 is TGTGCCAGCAGCTTGGCCGGGCAGGGGACCGGCTATGGCTACACCTTC. It codes for CASSLAGQGTGYGYTF.

The chain joins TRBV6-2 or TRBV6-3 to TRBJ1-5; D is possibly TRBD1 (6 bases). CDR1 and CDR2 (germline): MNHEY, SVGEGT. The length of the CDR3 is 14 residues. V dropped 4 bases and J dropped 9 bases, with 16 bases sitting between them. CDR3 sequence: CASSFRGASLPQHF. In DNA, the CDR3 is TGTGCCAGCAGTTTCCGGGGGGCGAGTCTGCCCCAGCATTTT.

This chain links TRBV11-3 with TRBJ2-1; TRBD2 agrees at 14 bases. This CDR3 contains 17 residues. Germline V gives CDR1 SGHNT, CDR2 YENEEA. Unmatched junction bases numbered 5, after V lost 4 bases and J lost 3 bases. In DNA, the CDR3 is TGTGCCAGCAGCTCAAGGACTAGCGGGAGGAACTACAATGAGCAGTTCTTC. As protein: CASSSRTSGRNYNEQFF.

The gene calls are TRBV11-2 and TRBJ2-5; 7 bases are a match to TRBD1. Germline assignment: CDR1 SGHAT and CDR2 FQNNGV. V lost 4 bases to trimming and J lost 7 bases; unmatched junction nucleotides: 12. The CDR3 runs to 15 residues. CDR3 loop: CASSSHTGAGGTQYF. The DNA for the CDR3 is TGTGCCAGCAGCTCACATACAGGGGCCGGTGGGACCCAGTACTTC.

The genes are TRBV27 and TRBJ2-1; 10 positions agree with TRBD2. Germline CDR1 reads MNHEY; CDR2 reads SMNVEV (reference sequence). The CDR3 has 15 amino acids. Trimming at V came to 6 bases and at J to 8 bases, leaving 10 bases not matched to a gene. CDR3 bases: TGTGCCAGCAGCCTCGGACTAGCGGAGTCACATGAGCAGTTCTTC. Its translation: CASSLGLAESHEQFF.

This clone was recorded once. This chain links TRBV18 with TRBJ2-2; D is perhaps TRBD2 (5 bases). Per the germline V gene, CDR1 is KGHSH and CDR2 is LQKENI. The CDR3 spans 16 residues. Trimming left V 2 bases short and J 0 bases short, with 10 bases between. CDR3 nucleotides: TGTGCCAGCTCACCAAATGCGGAGGCGAACACCGGGGAGCTGTTTTTT. Protein product: CASSPNAEANTGELFF.

This clone was detected only once. The chain uses TRBV27 and TRBJ2-7; 8 nucleotides line up with TRBD1. The CDR3 has 15 residues. Trimming at V came to 8 bases and at J to 2 bases, leaving 11 bases not matched to a gene. Looked up from germline, CDR1 is MNHEY and CDR2 is SMNVEV (reference sequence). The DNA of the CDR3 is TGTGCCAGCTCATCCGACAGGGGATTCCCCTACGAGCAGTACTTC. Protein product: CASSSDRGFPYEQYF.

The CDR3 sequence is CASSKEGQGAFSFRFF. The CDR3 DNA follows: TGTGCCAGCAGCAAAGAGGGACAAGGAGCTTTCTCCTTTAGGTTTTTT. This rearrangement joins TRBV21-1 to TRBJ1-4; no check of the table's D call, TRBD1, against the DNA was made. TRBV21-1 represents a pseudogene. The CDR3 contains 16 residues.

The rearrangement links TRBV7-6 to TRBJ2-7, with 9 nucleotides matching TRBD2. The CDR3 extends over 15 amino acids. Per germline, CDR1 SGHVS and CDR2 FNYEAQ. J gave up 3 bases and V 1 base, and 4 bases lay outside the gene matches. CDR3 region: CASSLEVSGSYEQYF. CDR3 nucleotide sequence: TGTGCCAGCAGCTTAGAGGTTAGCGGGAGCTACGAGCAGTACTTC.

The chain couples TRBV27 to TRBJ2-6, with a possible D match to TRBD1 (6 bases). Germline-derived CDR1 and CDR2 are MNHEY and SMNVEV (reference sequence). There are 16 residues in the CDR3. V lost 0 bases and J lost 4, with 10 bases in between. In DNA form, the CDR3 reads TGTGCCAGCAGTTTATCGTGGACAGCCGGGGCCAACGTCCTGACTTTC. Residues: CASSLSWTAGANVLTF.

The chain joins TRBV7-8 to TRBJ1-4; 7 bases are a match to TRBD1. CDR1 and CDR2 from the germline V gene are SGHVS and FQNEAQ. V dropped 2 bases and J dropped 7; count of bases not matched to a gene: 4. This CDR3 has 14 amino acids. The CDR3, as DNA: TGTGCCAGCAGCTTACCAGGGGGAAGTGAAAAACTGTTTTTT. This translates into CASSLPGGSEKLFF. The full variable domain, with the rest looked up from reference TRBV7-8 and TRBJ1-4, is GAGVSQSPRYKVAKRGQDVALRCDPISGHVSLFWYQQALGQGPEFLTYFQNEAQLDKSGLPSDRFFAERPEGSVSTLKIQRTQQEDSAVYLCASSLPGGSEKLFFGSGTQLSVL.

The chain uses TRBV15 and TRBJ1-2; possible D gene TRBD1, 6 bases. V was trimmed by 1 base and J by 4 bases, leaving 10 bases between them. The CDR3 spans 14 residues. Germline V gives CDR1 LNHNV, CDR2 YYDKDF (reference sequence). In DNA, the CDR3 is TGTGCCACCAGCAGAGTGGACAGAGTCTATGGCTACACCTTC. Protein sequence: CATSRVDRVYGYTF.

J is TRBJ1-5 and V is TRBV19, with D perhaps TRBD1 (6 bases). V was cut by 8 bases and J by 4 bases, with 15 bases left in between. The CDR3 has 14 residues. The germline V gene has CDR1 LNHDA and CDR2 SQIVND (reference sequence). The CDR3 spells CASSRGMGNQPQHF. CDR3 DNA sequence: TGTGCCAGTTCCAGGGGCATGGGGAATCAGCCCCAGCATTTT.

The gene calls are TRBV29-1 and TRBJ2-1, with TRBD2 matching over 7 bases. The CDR3 totals 16 residues. CDR1 and CDR2 (germline): SQVTM, ANQGSEA. The junction had 9 bases not matched to a gene; V was cut back by 4 bases and J by 0 bases. The CDR3 here is CSVAPPASGSYNEQFF. CDR3 in DNA: TGCAGCGTTGCTCCTCCGGCTAGCGGCTCCTACAATGAGCAGTTCTTC.